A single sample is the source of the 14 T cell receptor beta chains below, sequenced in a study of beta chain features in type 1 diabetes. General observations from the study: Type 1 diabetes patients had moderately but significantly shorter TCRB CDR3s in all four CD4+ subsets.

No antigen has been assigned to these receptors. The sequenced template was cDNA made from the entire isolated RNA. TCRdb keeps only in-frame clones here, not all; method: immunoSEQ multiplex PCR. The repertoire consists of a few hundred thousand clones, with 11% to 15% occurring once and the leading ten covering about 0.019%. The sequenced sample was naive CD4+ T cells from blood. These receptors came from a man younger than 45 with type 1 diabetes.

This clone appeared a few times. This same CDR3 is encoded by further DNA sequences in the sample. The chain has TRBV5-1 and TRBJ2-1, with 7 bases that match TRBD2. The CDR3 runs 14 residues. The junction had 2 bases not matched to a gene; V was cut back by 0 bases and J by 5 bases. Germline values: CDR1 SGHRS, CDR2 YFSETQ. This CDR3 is CASSLGRGDNEQFF. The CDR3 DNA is TGCGCCAGCAGCTTGGGACGGGGGGACAATGAGCAGTTCTTC.

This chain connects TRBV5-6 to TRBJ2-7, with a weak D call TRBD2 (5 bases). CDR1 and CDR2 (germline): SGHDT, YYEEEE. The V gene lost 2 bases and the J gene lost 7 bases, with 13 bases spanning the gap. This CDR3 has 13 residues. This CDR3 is CASSLRRGREQYF. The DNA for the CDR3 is TGTGCCAGCAGCTTAAGACGAGGGAGAGAGCAGTACTTC.

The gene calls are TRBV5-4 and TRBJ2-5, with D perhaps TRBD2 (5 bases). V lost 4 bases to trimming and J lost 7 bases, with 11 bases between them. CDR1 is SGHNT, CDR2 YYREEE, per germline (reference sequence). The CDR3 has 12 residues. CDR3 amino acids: CASSPGVGTQYF. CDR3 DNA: TGTGCCAGCAGCCCCGGGGTAGGGACCCAGTACTTC.

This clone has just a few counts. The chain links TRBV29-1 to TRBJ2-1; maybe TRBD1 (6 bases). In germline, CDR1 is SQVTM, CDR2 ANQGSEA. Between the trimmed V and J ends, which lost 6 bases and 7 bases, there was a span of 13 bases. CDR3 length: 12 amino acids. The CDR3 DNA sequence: TGCAGCGTGGCCCCGGACAGTAATGAGCAGTTCTTC. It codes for CSVAPDSNEQFF.

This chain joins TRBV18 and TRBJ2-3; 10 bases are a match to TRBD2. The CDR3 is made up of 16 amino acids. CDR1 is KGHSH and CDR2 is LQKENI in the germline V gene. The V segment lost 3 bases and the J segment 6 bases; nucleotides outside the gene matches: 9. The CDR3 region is CASSPGLAGVPDTQYF. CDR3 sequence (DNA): TGTGCCAGCTCACCGGGGCTAGCGGGAGTCCCCGATACGCAGTATTTT.

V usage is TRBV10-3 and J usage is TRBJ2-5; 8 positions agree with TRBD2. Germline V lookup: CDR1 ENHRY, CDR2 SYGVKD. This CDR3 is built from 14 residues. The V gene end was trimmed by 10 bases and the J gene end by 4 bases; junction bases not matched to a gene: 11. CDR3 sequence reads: CATQVRAGVETQYF. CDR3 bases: TGTGCCACCCAGGTCCGAGCGGGAGTAGAGACCCAGTACTTC.

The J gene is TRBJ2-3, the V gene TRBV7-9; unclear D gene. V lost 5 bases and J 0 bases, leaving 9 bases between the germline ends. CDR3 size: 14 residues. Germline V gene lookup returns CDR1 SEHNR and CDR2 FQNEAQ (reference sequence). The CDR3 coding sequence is TGTGCCAGCAGCCACCCGACTAGCACAGATACGCAGTATTTT. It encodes CASSHPTSTDTQYF.

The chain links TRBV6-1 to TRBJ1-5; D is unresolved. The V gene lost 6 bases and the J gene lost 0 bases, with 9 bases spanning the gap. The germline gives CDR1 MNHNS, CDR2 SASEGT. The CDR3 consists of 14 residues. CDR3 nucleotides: TGTGCCAGCAGGGACTACAGTAGCAATCAGCCCCAGCATTTT. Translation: CASRDYSSNQPQHF.

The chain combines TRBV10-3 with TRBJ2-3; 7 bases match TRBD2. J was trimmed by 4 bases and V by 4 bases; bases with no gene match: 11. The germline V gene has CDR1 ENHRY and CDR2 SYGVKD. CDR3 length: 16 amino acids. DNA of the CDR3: TGTGCCATCAGTGCCCTGACTAGCCCGGGCGCAGATACGCAGTATTTT. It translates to CAISALTSPGADTQYF.

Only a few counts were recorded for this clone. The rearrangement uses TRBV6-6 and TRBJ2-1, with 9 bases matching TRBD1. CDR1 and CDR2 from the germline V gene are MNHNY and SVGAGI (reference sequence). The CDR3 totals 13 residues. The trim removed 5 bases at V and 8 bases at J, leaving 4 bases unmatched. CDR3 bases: TGTGCCAGCAGTGCGGGACAGGGCGATGAGCAGTTCTTC. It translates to CASSAGQGDEQFF.

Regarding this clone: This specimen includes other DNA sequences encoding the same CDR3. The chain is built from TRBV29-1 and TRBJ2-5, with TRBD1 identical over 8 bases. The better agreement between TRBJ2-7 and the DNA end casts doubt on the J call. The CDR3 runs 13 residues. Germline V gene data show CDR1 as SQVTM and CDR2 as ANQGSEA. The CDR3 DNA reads TGCAGCGTCGTCGGACAGGGTTCCTACGAGCAGTACTTC. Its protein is CSVVGQGSYEQYF.

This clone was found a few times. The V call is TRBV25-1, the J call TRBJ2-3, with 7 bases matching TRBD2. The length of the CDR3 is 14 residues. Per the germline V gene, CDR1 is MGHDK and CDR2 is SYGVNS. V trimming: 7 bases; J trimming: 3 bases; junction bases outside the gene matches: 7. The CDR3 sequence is CASKERGQTDTQYF. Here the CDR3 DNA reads TGTGCCAGCAAGGAGCGGGGCCAGACAGATACGCAGTATTTT.

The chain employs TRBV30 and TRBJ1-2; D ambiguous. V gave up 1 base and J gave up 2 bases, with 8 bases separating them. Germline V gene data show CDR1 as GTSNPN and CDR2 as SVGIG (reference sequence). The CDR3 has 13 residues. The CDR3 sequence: CAWSGHRNYGYTF. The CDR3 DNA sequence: TGTGCCTGGAGTGGGCACCGAAACTATGGCTACACCTTC.

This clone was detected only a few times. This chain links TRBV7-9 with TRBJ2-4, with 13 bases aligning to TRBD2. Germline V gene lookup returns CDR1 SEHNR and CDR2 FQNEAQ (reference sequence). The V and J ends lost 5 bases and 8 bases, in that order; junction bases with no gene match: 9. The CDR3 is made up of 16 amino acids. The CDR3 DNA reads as TGTGCCAGCAGCCCGGGACTAGCGGGGACCGGGGACATTCAGTACTTC. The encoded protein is CASSPGLAGTGDIQYF. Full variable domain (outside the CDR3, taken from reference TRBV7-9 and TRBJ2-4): DTGVSQNPRHKITKRGQNVTFRCDPISEHNRLYWYRQTLGQGPEFLTYFQNEAQLEKSRLLSDRFSAERPKGSFSTLEIQRTEQGDSAMYLCASSPGLAGTGDIQYFGAGTRLSVL.